The present T cell receptor (beta chain) was sequenced within a study of blood T cell repertoires in COVID-19. The overall study: Samples of COVID-19 (acute and convalescent) were obtained from the United States, Italy and Spain.

Germline V gene sequence: CDR1 SGHAT, CDR2 FQNNGV. This CDR3 comprises 14 residues. Trimming stripped 0 bases from V and 8 bases from J, with 11 bases between. Per the original methods: Amplification of reference gene primers provided the estimated nucleated cell counts. Produced via immunoSEQ multiplex PCR; TCRdb's table is partial and in-frame only. That table is the source of V, J and clone size, and D and trimming were worked out from the DNA. The table lists about 380,000 clones, 87% of them singletons. Clinical history as reported by participants underpinned cohort assignment. Cohort 3 donors were reported recovered after two negative PCRs, clearance, or symptom resolution.

The specimen sequenced was PBMCs or T cells enriched from blood (not recorded which). The V and J genes are TRBV11-2 and TRBJ2-1; possible D gene TRBD1, 7 bases. The receptor comes from a woman aged 25 to 39 who had recovered from COVID-19. CDR3 in amino acids: CASSLDQGEDEQFF. Here the CDR3 DNA reads TGTGCCAGCAGCTTAGATCAGGGGGAGGATGAGCAGTTCTTC.